The sequence of this TCR beta chain was determined in a study of blood T cell repertoires in COVID-19. Across the study: Collection of acute and convalescent COVID-19 samples took place in the United States, Italy and Spain. Sample material is recorded as cDNA or gDNA derived from T cells, B-cell-depleted T cells, or PBMCs.

How the authors handled the data: The assay estimated nucleated cells by amplifying reference gene primers. The repertoire was sequenced with immunoSEQ multiplex PCR; TCRdb's copy has only in-frame clones and lacks some. V, J and clone size are those of that table, while D and trimming were read from the DNA. The sample lists roughly 250,000 clones, roughly 90% occurring once. The sequence was obtained from a woman aged 25 to 39 with acute or convalescent COVID-19. Material for sequencing was peripheral blood.

The CDR3 spells CASSHDTGELFF. In DNA, the CDR3 is TGTGCCAGCAGCCACGACACCGGGGAGCTGTTTTTT. The chain combines TRBV3-1 (or the pseudogene TRBV3-2) with TRBJ2-2, with D unclear. This CDR3 has 12 amino acids. Between the trimmed V and J ends, which lost 3 bases and 3 bases, there was a span of 2 bases. From germline, CDR1 is LGHDT and CDR2 YNNKEL (reference sequence).